This T cell receptor (beta chain) was sequenced in a study of cytomegalovirus exposure and HLA in healthy donors listed by TCRdb under 2017. A note on the overall study: A later analysis indicated that the roughly 120 validation repertoires were generated on the platform also employed for the 720 or so repertoires of the first cohort. The aim of the study was to test whether cataloging public T cell receptors could identify signatures of past pathogen exposure. The study combined high-throughput TCR immunosequencing, statistical association of individual TCRs with disease status, and machine learning to predict cytomegalovirus infection status. Besides the first cohort of some 670 subjects, a separate validation cohort made up of 120 different subjects was used.

Worth noting for this clone: Its antigen is still unknown. Base qualities are not provided; no much larger clone lies one nucleotide away.

The investigation overall reported the following: In vitro tests confirmed that three of the cytomegalovirus-associated TCR beta chains recognize cytomegalovirus antigens. A later analysis lacked HLA typing for the validation cohort, so it scored co-occurrence in that cohort across all 110 or so repertoires. Cytomegalovirus status was reported to be diagnosed by the classifier with high specificity and sensitivity in both the original and validation cohorts. The authors suggested that the approach could potentially be generalized to other disease states and immunological phenotypes. In the study, around 160 TCR beta chains were listed as associated with cytomegalovirus. Of the cluster scores, approximately 95% were above 0 in a later analysis, which found that TCRs clustered in the first cohort also tended to co-occur in the 120 validation repertoires. While some public TCRs were present in many individuals, most TCR sequences turned up only very rarely across donors.

Library creation used the immunoSEQ multiplex PCR assay. On the authors' methods: A statistical classification framework was built to diagnose cytomegalovirus status from the catalog of TCR beta chain sequences. The table comes from immuneACCESS by way of TCRdb, which keeps in-frame sequences with V and J called. Part of the clones is missing from these tables; in studies checked, under half for an unresolved V gene and the rest for unknown reasons. Clonal size and the V and J genes are those of that table, whereas D and trimming came from the DNA. In this sample the table shows roughly 79,000 clones, approximately 93% of which occur a single time. The top ten hold roughly 0.65% of the sample. CDR1 and CDR2 are read off the germline V gene (reference sequence) as SEHNR and FQNEAQ. From the cysteine through the phenylalanine, the CDR3 covers 16 amino acids. The entry retains the CDR3 DNA only, 48 bases that are in frame from base 1. V is pared back by 2 bases and J by 2 bases, with 13 bases lying between the germline termini.

The donors belonged to the validation cohort of about 130 subjects, which was separate from the approximately 700-subject first cohort. This receptor was obtained from a man aged 18 to 30 in good health and CMV-seronegative. The chain employs TRBV7-9 and TRBJ2-1; the D gene is possibly TRBD2, with 6 bases matching. The sample consisted of PBMCs. The CDR3 protein is CASSLWLASTYNEQFF. Here is the DNA: TGTGCCAGCAGCTTATGGCTAGCGAGTACCTACAATGAGCAGTTCTTC.